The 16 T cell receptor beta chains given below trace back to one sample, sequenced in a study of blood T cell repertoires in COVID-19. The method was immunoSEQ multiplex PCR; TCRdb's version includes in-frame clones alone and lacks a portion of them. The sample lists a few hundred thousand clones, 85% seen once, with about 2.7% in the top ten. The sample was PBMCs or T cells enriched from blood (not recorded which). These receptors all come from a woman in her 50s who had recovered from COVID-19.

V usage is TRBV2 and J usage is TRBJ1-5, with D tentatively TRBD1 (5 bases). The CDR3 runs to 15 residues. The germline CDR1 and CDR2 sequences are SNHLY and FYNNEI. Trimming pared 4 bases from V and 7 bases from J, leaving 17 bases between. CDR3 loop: CASSVWGSLGQPQHF. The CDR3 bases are TGTGCCAGCAGTGTGTGGGGCAGTTTAGGACAGCCCCAGCATTTT.

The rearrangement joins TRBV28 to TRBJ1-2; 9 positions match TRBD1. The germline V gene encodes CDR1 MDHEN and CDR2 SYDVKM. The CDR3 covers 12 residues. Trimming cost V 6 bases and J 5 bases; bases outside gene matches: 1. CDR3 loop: CASRGQGYGYTF. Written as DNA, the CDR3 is TGTGCCAGCAGGGGACAGGGATATGGCTACACCTTC.

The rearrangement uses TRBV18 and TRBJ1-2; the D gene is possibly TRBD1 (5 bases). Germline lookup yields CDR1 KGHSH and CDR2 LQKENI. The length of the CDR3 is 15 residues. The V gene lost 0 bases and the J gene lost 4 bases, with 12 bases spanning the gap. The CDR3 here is CASSPPPGGGYGYTF. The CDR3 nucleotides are TGTGCCAGCTCACCACCACCCGGGGGAGGCTATGGCTACACCTTC.

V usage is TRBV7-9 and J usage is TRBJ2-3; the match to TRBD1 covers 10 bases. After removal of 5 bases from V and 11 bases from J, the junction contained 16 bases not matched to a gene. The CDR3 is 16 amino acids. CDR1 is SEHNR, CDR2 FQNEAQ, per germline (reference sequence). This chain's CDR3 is CASSPAGTGDRIGQYF. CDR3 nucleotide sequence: TGTGCCAGCAGCCCAGCCGGGACAGGGGATAGGATAGGGCAGTATTTT.

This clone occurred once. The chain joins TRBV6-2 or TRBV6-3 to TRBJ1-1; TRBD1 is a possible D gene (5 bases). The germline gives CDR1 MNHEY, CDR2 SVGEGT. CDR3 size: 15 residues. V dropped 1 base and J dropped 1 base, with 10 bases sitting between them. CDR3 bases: TGTGCCAGCAGTTACTTTCCAGGGTCGAACACTGAAGCTTTCTTT. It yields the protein CASSYFPGSNTEAFF.

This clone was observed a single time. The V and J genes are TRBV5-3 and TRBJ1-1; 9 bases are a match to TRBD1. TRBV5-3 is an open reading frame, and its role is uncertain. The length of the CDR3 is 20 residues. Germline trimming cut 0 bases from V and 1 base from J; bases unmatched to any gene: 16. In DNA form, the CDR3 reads TGTGCCAGAAGCTTGGACCCCCGGGACAGGGCCACCGGTACGAACACTGAAGCTTTCTTT. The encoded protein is CARSLDPRDRATGTNTEAFF.

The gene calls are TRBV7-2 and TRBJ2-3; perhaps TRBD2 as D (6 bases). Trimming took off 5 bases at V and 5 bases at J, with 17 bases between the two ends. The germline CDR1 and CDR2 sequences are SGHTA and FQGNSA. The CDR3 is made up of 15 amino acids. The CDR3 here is CASSRDLTTGDTQYF. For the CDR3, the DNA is TGTGCCAGCAGCCGGGACTTGACGACCGGAGATACGCAGTATTTT.

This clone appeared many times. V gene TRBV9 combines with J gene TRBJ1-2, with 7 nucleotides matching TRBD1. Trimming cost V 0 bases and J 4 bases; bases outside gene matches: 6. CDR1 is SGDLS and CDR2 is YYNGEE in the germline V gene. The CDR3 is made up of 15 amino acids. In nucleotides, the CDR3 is TGTGCCAGCAGCGTAGGAAGGGGGCGCTTCTATGGCTACACCTTC. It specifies CASSVGRGRFYGYTF.

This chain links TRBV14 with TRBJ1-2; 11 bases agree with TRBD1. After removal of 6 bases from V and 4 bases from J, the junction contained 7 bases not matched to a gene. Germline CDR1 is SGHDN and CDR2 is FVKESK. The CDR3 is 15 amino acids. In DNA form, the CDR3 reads TGTGCCAGCAGTCGCCGGACAGGGGGCCTCTATGGCTACACCTTC. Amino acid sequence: CASSRRTGGLYGYTF.

The CDR3 sequence is CASGSGEAGARTDTQYF. In DNA form, the CDR3 reads TGTGCTAGTGGTTCAGGGGAGGCGGGAGCCCGGACAGATACGCAGTATTTT. This chain links TRBV12-5 with TRBJ2-3; weak D call: TRBD2 (7 bases). The germline V gene encodes CDR1 LGHNT and CDR2 FRNRAP. The ends were cut back, 4 bases at V and 3 bases at J, with 20 bases in the middle. The CDR3 has 17 residues.

CDR3 nucleotides: TGTGCCAGCAGCTTTACAGGGTCTGGGGCCAACGTCCTGACTTTC. This translates into CASSFTGSGANVLTF. The chain employs TRBV11-2 and TRBJ2-6; maybe TRBD1 (6 bases). Trimming took 3 bases from V and 1 from J, leaving 7 bases between them. Germline loops: CDR1 SGHAT, CDR2 FQNNGV. This CDR3 is built from 15 residues.

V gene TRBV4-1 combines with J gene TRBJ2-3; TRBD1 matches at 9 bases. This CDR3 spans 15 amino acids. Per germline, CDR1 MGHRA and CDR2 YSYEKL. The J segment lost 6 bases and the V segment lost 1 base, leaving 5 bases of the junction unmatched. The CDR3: CASSQAPGQGDTQYF. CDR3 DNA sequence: TGCGCCAGCAGCCAAGCCCCGGGACAGGGCGATACGCAGTATTTT.

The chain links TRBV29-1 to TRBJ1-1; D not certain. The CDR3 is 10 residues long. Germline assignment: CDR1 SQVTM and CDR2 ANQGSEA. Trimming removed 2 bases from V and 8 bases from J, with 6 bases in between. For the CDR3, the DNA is TGCAGCGTTGAAAGACAAGAAGCTTTCTTT. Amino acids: CSVERQEAFF.

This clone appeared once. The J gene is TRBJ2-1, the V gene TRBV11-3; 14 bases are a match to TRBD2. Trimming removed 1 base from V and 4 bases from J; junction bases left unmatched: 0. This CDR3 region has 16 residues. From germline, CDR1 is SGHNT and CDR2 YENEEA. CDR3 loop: CASSLGLAGGYNEQFF. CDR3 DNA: TGTGCCAGCAGCTTAGGACTAGCGGGAGGGTACAATGAGCAGTTCTTC.

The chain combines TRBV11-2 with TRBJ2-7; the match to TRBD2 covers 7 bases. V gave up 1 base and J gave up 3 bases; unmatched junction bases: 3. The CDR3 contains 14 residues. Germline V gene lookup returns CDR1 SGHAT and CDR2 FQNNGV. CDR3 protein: CASSLGSGIYEQYF. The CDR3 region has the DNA TGTGCCAGCAGCTTAGGAAGCGGGATCTACGAGCAGTACTTC.

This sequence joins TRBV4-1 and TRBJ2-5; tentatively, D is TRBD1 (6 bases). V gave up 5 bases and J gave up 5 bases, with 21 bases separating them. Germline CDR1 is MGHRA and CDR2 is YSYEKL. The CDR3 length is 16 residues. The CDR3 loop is CASSKSGTVRGETQYF. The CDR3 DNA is TGCGCCAGCAGCAAATCGGGGACCGTGAGGGGGGAGACCCAGTACTTC.